This T cell receptor beta chain originates from a study of blood T cell repertoires in COVID-19. Study overall: Specimens from acute and convalescent COVID-19 originated in the United States, Italy and Spain. In each case, the material was cDNA or gDNA derived from T cells, B-cell-depleted T cells, or PBMCs.

Original analysis: Estimated nucleated cell counts came from reference gene primer amplification. TCRdb's copy holds only in-frame clones and misses some; the assay was immunoSEQ multiplex PCR. V and J calls and clone size follow that table, whereas D and trimming were derived from the DNA. The repertoire holds around 450,000 clones, with around 90% as singletons. The germline V gene encodes CDR1 MNHEY and CDR2 SVGAGI. The ends were cut back, 8 bases at V and 5 bases at J, with 21 bases in the middle. This CDR3 has 15 residues. The genes are TRBV6-5 and TRBJ1-1; D gene uncertain. Sample: PBMCs or T cells enriched from blood (not recorded which). The TCR sequence derives from a woman aged 18-30 years with acute COVID-19. The CDR3 DNA reads as TGTGCCAGCGGTCGAGGTTTCACCGATGGGACTGAAGCTTTCTTT. Translated, it gives CASGRGFTDGTEAFF.